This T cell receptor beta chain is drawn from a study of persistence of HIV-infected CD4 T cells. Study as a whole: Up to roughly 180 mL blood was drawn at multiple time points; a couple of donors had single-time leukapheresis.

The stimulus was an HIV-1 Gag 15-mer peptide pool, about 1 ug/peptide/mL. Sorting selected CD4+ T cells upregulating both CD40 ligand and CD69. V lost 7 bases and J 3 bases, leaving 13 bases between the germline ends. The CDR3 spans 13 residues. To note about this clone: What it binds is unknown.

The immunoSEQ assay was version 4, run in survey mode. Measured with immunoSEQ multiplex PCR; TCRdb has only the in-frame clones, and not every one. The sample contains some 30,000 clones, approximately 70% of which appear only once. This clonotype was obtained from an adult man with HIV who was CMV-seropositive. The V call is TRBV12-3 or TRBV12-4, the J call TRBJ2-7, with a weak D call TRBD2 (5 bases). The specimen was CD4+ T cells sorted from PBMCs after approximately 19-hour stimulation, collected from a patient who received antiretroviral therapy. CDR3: CASTLSTSYEQYF. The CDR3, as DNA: TGTGCCAGCACCCTCTCCACTAGCTACGAGCAGTACTTC.